This T cell receptor (beta chain) originates from a study of blood T cell repertoires in COVID-19. Across the whole study: Whether acute or convalescent, the COVID-19 samples came from the United States, Italy and Spain.

Trimming removed 5 bases from V and 5 bases from J, with 16 bases in between. Germline V CDR1 and CDR2: MDHEN, SYDVKM. This CDR3 contains 14 residues. How the authors handled the data: Scientists estimated how many nucleated cells there were by amplifying reference gene primers. Clones were sequenced by immunoSEQ multiplex PCR, and TCRdb holds only the in-frame ones, with some missing. The DNA gave D and trimming, while V, J and clone size come from that table. Among over 120,000 clones listed, 80% to 90% were seen once. The chain joins TRBV28 to TRBJ2-7; no clear D. The sequence came from a woman in her forties or fifties with active or convalescent COVID-19. Sequenced material: peripheral blood. As DNA, the CDR3 is TGTGCCAGCAGTCACTCGAGTGAGGTCCACGAGCAGTACTTC. Translating gives CASSHSSEVHEQYF.